The next 14 T cell receptor beta chains were all read from a single sample in a study of T cells after yellow fever vaccination. TCRdb analysed the 5' RACE reads with MiXCR anew, one entry per CDR3 protein. This table holds about 310,000 distinct CDR3 sequences, around 3.6% found once. Source: PBMCs, taken on the day of the yellow fever booster vaccination. These receptors were collected from a man younger than 35 who received the YFV17D yellow fever vaccine.

The chain employs TRBV20-1 and TRBJ1-5; TRBD1 might be the D (5 bases). This CDR3 is built from 13 residues. Looked up from germline, CDR1 is DFQATT and CDR2 is SNEGSKA (reference sequence). Trimming took 6 bases from V and 3 from J, leaving 12 bases between them. The DNA of the CDR3 is TGCAGTGCGTCCCGGGGCTTCAATCAGCCCCAGCATTTT. It yields the protein CSASRGFNQPQHF.

This clonotype was seen many times. This chain connects TRBV7-8 to TRBJ1-4, with D possibly TRBD1 on 5 matching bases. The CDR3 has 13 amino acids. CDR1 SGHVS and CDR2 FQNEAQ come from the germline V gene. Trimming stripped 5 bases from V and 5 bases from J, with 9 bases between. As DNA, the CDR3 is TGTGCCAGCAGCGGGGGACGAAATGAAAAACTGTTTTTT. Translation: CASSGGRNEKLFF.

This clonotype was counted many times. The chain joins TRBV6-5 to TRBJ1-2; no clear D gene. The CDR3 has 14 amino acids. The ends were cut back, 3 bases at V and 1 base at J, with 9 bases in the middle. From germline, CDR1 is MNHEY and CDR2 SVGAGI. The CDR3 sequence is CASSYAEFNYGYTF. The CDR3 nucleotides are TGTGCCAGCAGTTATGCAGAGTTTAACTATGGCTACACCTTC.

In its sample, this clonotype was seen many times. The rearrangement uses TRBV6-5 and TRBJ2-1; 8 nucleotides match TRBD1. The CDR3 runs to 15 residues. Trimming removed 5 bases from V and 4 bases from J; junction bases left unmatched: 7. In germline, CDR1 is MNHEY, CDR2 SVGAGI. The CDR3 DNA sequence: TGTGCCAGCAGTCCGGGACAGGTCTTTTACAATGAGCAGTTCTTC. Its translation: CASSPGQVFYNEQFF.

This clonotype was detected ten times or more. The chain carries TRBV2 and TRBJ2-3, with a weak D call TRBD2 (5 bases). The ends were cut back, 6 bases at V and 4 bases at J, with 8 bases in the middle. The CDR3 spans 12 residues. The germline gives CDR1 SNHLY, CDR2 FYNNEI. In DNA, the CDR3 is TGTGCCAGCAGCGGGGTAGCAGATACGCAGTATTTT. This translates into CASSGVADTQYF.

This clonotype was found many times. The CDR3 is CASSFQGTDTQYF. The CDR3 region has the DNA TGTGCCAGCAGCTTTCAGGGGACAGATACGCAGTATTTT. J is TRBJ2-3 and V is TRBV7-9, with D perhaps TRBD1 (6 bases). Between the trimmed V and J ends, which lost 3 bases and 3 bases, there was a span of 7 bases. The germline CDR1 and CDR2 sequences are SEHNR and FQNEAQ (reference sequence). The CDR3 runs 13 residues.

This clonotype was seen at least ten times. The chain has TRBV20-1 and TRBJ2-6; no firm D call. The germline V gene encodes CDR1 DFQATT and CDR2 SNEGSKA (reference sequence). This CDR3 contains 12 residues. In DNA form, the CDR3 reads TGCGTGGGAAGCTCTGGGGCCAACGTCCTGACTTTC. Its protein is CVGSSGANVLTF.

This clonotype appeared a few times. One end of the junction fails to match germline, which may point to a read error. The chain combines TRBV7-2 with TRBJ2-4, with 16 bases lining up with TRBD2. The CDR3 has 15 amino acids. Germline V gene sequence: CDR1 SGHTA, CDR2 FQGNSA. The CDR3 protein is CASSLAGGTSGGVWF. The CDR3 bases are TGTGCCAGCAGCTTAGCGGGCGGGACTAGCGGGGGGGTGTGGTTC.

This clonotype was counted at least ten times. This chain connects TRBV20-1 to TRBJ2-5; perhaps TRBD1 as D (5 bases). The CDR3 has 13 amino acids. V lost 2 bases and J lost 4, with 11 bases in between. CDR1 is DFQATT and CDR2 is SNEGSKA in the germline V gene (reference sequence). The CDR3 reads CSARPRVGETQYF. CDR3 in DNA: TGCAGTGCTAGACCCAGGGTGGGAGAGACCCAGTACTTC.

This clonotype has a count of ten or more. This chain links TRBV20-1 with TRBJ2-1, with unresolved D. This CDR3 is built from 13 residues. Trimming removed 3 bases at V and 0 bases at J, with 6 bases between. Germline V gene lookup returns CDR1 DFQATT and CDR2 SNEGSKA (reference sequence). The chain's CDR3 is CSARVYSYNEQFF. The CDR3 coding sequence is TGCAGTGCTAGGGTTTACTCCTACAATGAGCAGTTCTTC.

This clonotype was picked up many times. This rearrangement joins TRBV20-1 to TRBJ2-3; 7 bases align to TRBD2. V dropped 6 bases and J dropped 11; count of bases not matched to a gene: 11. This CDR3 is 12 amino acids long. Germline V gene data show CDR1 as DFQATT and CDR2 as SNEGSKA (reference sequence). The CDR3 here is CSAQPGGLMQYF. In DNA, the CDR3 is TGCAGTGCGCAACCCGGGGGGTTGATGCAGTATTTT.

Worth noting for this clonotype: A much more abundant neighbour one base away suggests this may be a read error. This rearrangement joins TRBV30 to TRBJ2-2; D gene unclear. There are 11 residues in the CDR3. Germline CDR1 reads GTSNPN; CDR2 reads SVGIG (reference sequence). Between the trimmed V and J ends, which lost 1 base and 3 bases, there was a span of 0 bases. The CDR3 is CAWSDTGELFF. The CDR3 DNA reads TGTGCCTGGAGTGACACCGGGGAGCTGTTTTTT.

Note on this clonotype: This may stem from a read error, because a much larger clone lies one nucleotide away. This rearrangement joins TRBV6-2 or TRBV6-3 to TRBJ2-5; D might be TRBD2 (5 bases). Germline V gene data show CDR1 as MNHEY and CDR2 as SVGEGT. This CDR3 is built from 12 residues. DNA for the CDR3: TGTGCCAGAAGTTACCGTCGGGAAACCCAGTACTTC. Translating it yields CARSYRRETQYF.

This clonotype was recorded a few times. The rearrangement joins TRBV20-1 to TRBJ1-1, with TRBD1 as a possible D gene (6 bases). V lost 6 bases and J 6 bases, leaving 14 bases between the germline ends. The germline V gene has CDR1 DFQATT and CDR2 SNEGSKA (reference sequence). There are 12 residues in the CDR3. The CDR3 DNA follows: TGCAGTGCCCCCGACAGGCTTCCTGAAGCTTTCTTT. It encodes CSAPDRLPEAFF.